Following are 31 T cell receptor beta chains from one sample sequenced in a study of blood T cell repertoires in COVID-19. Data came from immunoSEQ multiplex PCR; TCRdb stores just in-frame clones and leaves some out. The profile covers 300,000 or so clones, with about 89% appearing a single time and under 6.5% taken by the ten largest. The specimen sequenced was peripheral blood. Receptors were obtained from a man between 18 and 35 years old who had recovered from COVID-19.

V usage is TRBV4-1 and J usage is TRBJ1-2, with 9 positions matching TRBD1. The ends lost 0 bases at V and 5 bases at J; junction bases unmatched: 13. Looked up from germline, CDR1 is MGHRA and CDR2 is YSYEKL. The CDR3 is made up of 18 amino acids. CDR3 amino acids: CASSQDSLQPGTGYGYTF. CDR3 sequence (DNA): TGCGCCAGCAGCCAAGATTCCCTACAACCCGGGACAGGGTATGGCTACACCTTC.

CDR3 sequence (DNA): TGTGCCAGCAGAGAACAGGGTTATGGTACCGGGGAGCTGTTTTTT. Amino acid sequence: CASREQGYGTGELFF. This chain links TRBV7-3 with TRBJ2-2; tentatively, D is TRBD1 (6 bases). CDR3 size: 15 residues. Germline lookup yields CDR1 SGHTA and CDR2 FQGTGA. The V end lost 6 bases, the J end lost 5 bases, and 16 bases lay between the germline ends.

The chain's CDR3 is CASSVTGINQPQHF. The CDR3, as DNA: TGTGCCAGCAGTGTCACAGGTATCAATCAGCCCCAGCATTTT. The J gene is TRBJ1-5, the V gene TRBV25-1, with TRBD1 as a possible D gene (5 bases). The CDR3 is made up of 14 amino acids. The germline V gene has CDR1 MGHDK and CDR2 SYGVNS. The germline V and J ends were trimmed by 4 bases and 3 bases, with 10 bases remaining between them.

This chain uses TRBV3-1 (or the pseudogene TRBV3-2) with TRBJ2-2; D possibly corresponds to TRBD2 (6 bases). Trimming removed 2 bases at V and 5 bases at J, with 9 bases between. This CDR3 has 14 residues. Germline V lookup: CDR1 LGHDT, CDR2 YNNKEL (reference sequence). CDR3 sequence (DNA): TGTGCCAGCAGCCAAATCGCGGGAACCGGGGAGCTGTTTTTT. Protein product: CASSQIAGTGELFF.

This chain links TRBV5-1 with TRBJ1-5; D gene unclear. Germline CDR1 and CDR2: SGHRS and YFSETQ. The CDR3 is made up of 15 amino acids. V lost 0 bases and J lost 1, with 8 bases in between. The CDR3 DNA sequence: TGCGCCAGCAGCTTGGATGGTAGCAGCAATCAGCCCCAGCATTTT. Translated, it gives CASSLDGSSNQPQHF.

The V call is TRBV4-2, the J call TRBJ1-2, with D possibly being TRBD1 (5 bases). The CDR3 extends over 18 amino acids. The germline V and J ends were trimmed by 3 bases and 4 bases, with 24 bases remaining between them. Germline loops: CDR1 LGHNA, CDR2 YNFKEQ. The CDR3 nucleotides read TGTGCCAGCAGCCAGACCGGGACCGCCGGGAGCGGGACCTATGGCTACACCTTC. Residues: CASSQTGTAGSGTYGYTF.

Here the CDR3 DNA reads TGTGCCAGCAGGGACGAGGGGGCTGGGACTGAAGCTTTCTTT. It yields the protein CASRDEGAGTEAFF. V usage is TRBV6-6 and J usage is TRBJ1-1; 7 bases are a match to TRBD1. The CDR3 consists of 14 residues. Germline CDR1 reads MNHNY; CDR2 reads SVGAGI (reference sequence). The V gene end was trimmed by 6 bases and the J gene end by 5 bases; junction bases not matched to a gene: 9.

Here the CDR3 reads CASSPQTGDTQYF. The CDR3 nucleotides read TGTGCCAGCAGCCCCCAGACGGGAGATACGCAGTATTTT. This chain connects TRBV7-2 to TRBJ2-3, with D uncertain. The CDR3 length is 13 residues. The germline gives CDR1 SGHTA, CDR2 FQGNSA. With 5 bases removed from V and 5 bases from J, the gap between germline ends came to 11 bases.

About this clone: The sample holds other DNA sequences that translate to the same CDR3. The rearrangement links TRBV6-5 to TRBJ2-7; D is unclear. CDR1 and CDR2 from the germline V gene are MNHEY and SVGAGI. Trimming took off 0 bases at V and 0 bases at J, with 6 bases between the two ends. This CDR3 contains 14 residues. CDR3 nucleotides: TGTGCCAGCAGTTACTCCGGTAGCTCCTACGAGCAGTACTTC. It encodes CASSYSGSSYEQYF.

The chain recombines TRBV5-1 with TRBJ1-1; tentatively, D is TRBD1 (5 bases). Trimming left V 4 bases short and J 6 bases short, with 16 bases between. This CDR3 has 14 residues. Germline CDR1 and CDR2: SGHRS and YFSETQ. The CDR3, as DNA: TGCGCCAGCAGCGACGCGGACAACATACCTGAAGCTTTCTTT. Its translation is CASSDADNIPEAFF.

The genes are TRBV18 and TRBJ1-5; tentatively, D is TRBD1 (6 bases). CDR3 length equals 17 residues. Trimming pared 2 bases from V and 5 bases from J, leaving 19 bases between. Germline loops: CDR1 KGHSH, CDR2 LQKENI. The CDR3: CASSPAQGQGSYQPQHF. CDR3 DNA sequence: TGTGCCAGCTCACCAGCTCAGGGTCAGGGGAGTTATCAGCCCCAGCATTTT.

The chain has TRBV5-1 and TRBJ1-1; TRBD1 aligns across 7 bases. The germline V gene has CDR1 SGHRS and CDR2 YFSETQ. V lost 6 bases to trimming and J lost 4 bases; unmatched junction nucleotides: 9. The CDR3 is 14 amino acids. The CDR3 region is CASNDQGVGTEAFF. CDR3 DNA sequence: TGCGCCAGCAACGACCAGGGGGTCGGCACTGAAGCTTTCTTT.

The chain couples TRBV27 to TRBJ2-2; 9 bases match TRBD1. The V and J ends lost 3 bases and 2 bases, in that order; junction bases with no gene match: 7. CDR1 is MNHEY, CDR2 SMNVEV, per germline (reference sequence). The CDR3 has 17 residues. Here the CDR3 DNA reads TGTGCCAGCAGTTTTCGATGGACAGGGGTTAACACCGGGGAGCTGTTTTTT. Amino acids: CASSFRWTGVNTGELFF.

The chain links TRBV11-3 to TRBJ2-1; 7 bases are shared with TRBD1. Trimming at V came to 5 bases and at J to 2 bases, leaving 6 bases not matched to a gene. Looked up from germline, CDR1 is SGHNT and CDR2 is YENEEA. CDR3 length equals 15 residues. The CDR3 loop is CASSVLTGPYNEQFF. In DNA form, the CDR3 reads TGTGCCAGCAGCGTTCTGACAGGGCCCTACAATGAGCAGTTCTTC.

This clone was seen only a few times. The chain couples TRBV6-6 to TRBJ2-2, with a tentative D call TRBD1 (6 bases). Germline V lookup: CDR1 MNHNY, CDR2 SVGAGI (reference sequence). Trimming left V 5 bases short and J 5 bases short, with 12 bases between. The CDR3 is made up of 14 amino acids. The CDR3 spells CASSQGQITGELFF. The CDR3, as DNA: TGTGCCAGCAGTCAAGGACAGATAACCGGGGAGCTGTTTTTT.

The V call is TRBV4-1, the J call TRBJ1-5, with unresolved D. Germline CDR1 is MGHRA and CDR2 is YSYEKL. Deletions cut 0 bases from V and 2 bases from J, with 14 bases between. The length of the CDR3 is 17 residues. The CDR3 sequence: CASSQEGSGHGNQPQHF. CDR3 DNA sequence: TGCGCCAGCAGCCAAGAGGGCAGCGGGCATGGCAATCAGCCCCAGCATTTT.

This clone was recorded once. J is TRBJ2-5 and V is TRBV6-5; D is unclear. The CDR3 has 12 residues. V gave up 7 bases and J gave up 4 bases, with 10 bases separating them. From germline, CDR1 is MNHEY and CDR2 SVGAGI. The CDR3 coding sequence is TGTGCCAGCACCCCTACGAGAGAGACCCAGTACTTC. It encodes CASTPTRETQYF.

V and J are TRBV6-6 and TRBJ2-7, with 11 nucleotides matching TRBD2. Germline values: CDR1 MNHNY, CDR2 SVGAGI (reference sequence). V trimming: 7 bases; J trimming: 6 bases; junction bases outside the gene matches: 8. The CDR3 has 14 amino acids. CDR3 sequence reads: CASKLAGGGGEQYF. In nucleotides, the CDR3 is TGTGCCAGCAAGCTAGCGGGAGGAGGAGGCGAGCAGTACTTC.

The J gene is TRBJ1-1, the V gene TRBV6-5; TRBD1 matches 7 bases. The CDR3 covers 15 residues. Per the germline V gene, CDR1 is MNHEY and CDR2 is SVGAGI. V shed 5 bases, J shed 0 bases, and the junction held 6 bases outside the gene matches. DNA of the CDR3: TGTGCCAGCAGTCCCGACAGGGTCATGAACACTGAAGCTTTCTTT. Protein sequence: CASSPDRVMNTEAFF.

The V gene is TRBV19, the J gene TRBJ2-1, with 11 bases fitting TRBD2. The CDR3 spans 16 residues. Trimming removed 6 bases from V and 5 bases from J; junction bases left unmatched: 9. The germline V gene encodes CDR1 LNHDA and CDR2 SQIVND (reference sequence). The CDR3 sequence: CASRRHGTSGDNEQFF. The CDR3 bases are TGTGCCAGTAGACGACACGGGACTAGCGGCGACAATGAGCAGTTCTTC.

The table lists this clone with a few counts. The chain recombines TRBV5-1 with TRBJ2-2; TRBD1 aligns across 8 bases. In germline, CDR1 is SGHRS, CDR2 YFSETQ. The length of the CDR3 is 16 residues. J gave up 1 base and V 2 bases, and 4 bases lay outside the gene matches. The CDR3 sequence is CASSLPGTGNTGELFF. The CDR3 nucleotides read TGCGCCAGCAGCTTACCCGGGACAGGGAACACCGGGGAGCTGTTTTTT.

The chain combines TRBV27 with TRBJ1-1, with D hard to call. Trimming removed 2 bases from V and 0 bases from J, with 10 bases in between. The CDR3 runs 15 residues. In germline, CDR1 is MNHEY, CDR2 SMNVEV (reference sequence). For the CDR3, the DNA is TGTGCCAGCAGTTTAAATCCGGGGTTGAACACTGAAGCTTTCTTT. Translation gives CASSLNPGLNTEAFF.

V gene TRBV7-2 combines with J gene TRBJ2-3; 10 bases agree with TRBD2. The CDR3 has 17 amino acids. CDR1 SGHTA and CDR2 FQGNSA come from the germline V gene. Trimming took 0 bases from V and 1 from J; bases not matched to a gene: 4. The CDR3 sequence is CASSLALAGVGTDTQYF. CDR3 sequence (DNA): TGTGCCAGCAGCTTAGCGCTAGCGGGGGTTGGCACAGATACGCAGTATTTT.

This chain links TRBV3-1 (or the pseudogene TRBV3-2) with TRBJ2-5, with 13 bases that match TRBD2. The CDR3 has 16 amino acids. Per the germline V gene, CDR1 is LGHDT and CDR2 is YNNKEL (reference sequence). After removal of 3 bases from V and 1 base from J, the junction contained 2 bases not matched to a gene. The DNA for the CDR3 is TGTGCCAGCAGCCAGGGACTAGCGGGAATCCAAGAGACCCAGTACTTC. It yields the protein CASSQGLAGIQETQYF.

The chain couples TRBV11-3 to TRBJ2-2, with TRBD2 matching over 10 bases. Germline V gene sequence: CDR1 SGHNT, CDR2 YENEEA. Trimming took 0 bases from V and 4 from J; bases not matched to a gene: 8. CDR3 size: 18 residues. CDR3 coding DNA: TGTGCCAGCAGCTTAGATGGACTAGCGGAGACGAGCACCGGGGAGCTGTTTTTT. It translates to CASSLDGLAETSTGELFF.

This chain connects TRBV7-8 to TRBJ2-5, with 8 nucleotides matching TRBD1. The CDR3 totals 14 residues. CDR1 SGHVS and CDR2 FQNEAQ come from the germline V gene. The V gene end was trimmed by 4 bases and the J gene end by 2 bases; junction bases not matched to a gene: 3. CDR3 residues: CASSSWTGQETQYF. CDR3 DNA: TGTGCCAGCAGCTCCTGGACAGGGCAAGAGACCCAGTACTTC.

The chain carries TRBV5-1 and TRBJ1-2; D is ambiguous. Trimming shortened V by 0 bases and J by 4 bases, and 22 bases separated the two germline ends. In germline, CDR1 is SGHRS, CDR2 YFSETQ. This CDR3 spans 18 amino acids. The CDR3 loop reads CASSLGNRTQSLGYGYTF. In DNA form, the CDR3 reads TGCGCCAGCAGCTTGGGCAACCGGACTCAATCATTGGGCTATGGCTACACCTTC.

As concerns this clone: This sample also contains other DNA sequences that code for the same CDR3. The V gene is TRBV7-2, the J gene TRBJ2-1, with D possibly TRBD2 on 5 matching bases. CDR1 and CDR2 (germline): SGHTA, FQGNSA. The CDR3 extends over 15 amino acids. V dropped 5 bases and J dropped 0 bases, with 11 bases sitting between them. CDR3 sequence: CASSPSGSSYNEQFF. For the CDR3, the DNA is TGTGCCAGCAGCCCGTCTGGGAGCTCCTACAATGAGCAGTTCTTC.

The genes are TRBV10-3 and TRBJ1-2; D uncertain. This CDR3 has 14 residues. V gave up 6 bases and J gave up 1 base, with 12 bases separating them. Per the germline V gene, CDR1 is ENHRY and CDR2 is SYGVKD. The CDR3 loop is CAISPHEGNYGYTF. Here the CDR3 DNA reads TGTGCCATCAGCCCTCACGAGGGTAACTATGGCTACACCTTC.

The V gene is TRBV7-7, the J gene TRBJ2-2; 13 nucleotides match TRBD2. This CDR3 is 17 amino acids long. Per the germline V gene, CDR1 is SSHAT and CDR2 is FNYEAQ (reference sequence). Losses at the gene ends were 5 bases for V and 6 bases for J; bases not matched to a gene: 9. The CDR3 DNA follows: TGTGCCAGCAGCCTTACTAGCGGGAGGGCCGGGCCCGGGGAGCTGTTTTTT. It codes for CASSLTSGRAGPGELFF.

V usage is TRBV5-1 and J usage is TRBJ2-2, with D possibly TRBD2 on 6 matching bases. This CDR3 has 15 amino acids. Germline values: CDR1 SGHRS, CDR2 YFSETQ. V was pared by 4 bases and J by 7 bases, with 17 bases between. This chain's CDR3 is CASSPTAGMIGELFF. DNA for the CDR3: TGCGCCAGCAGCCCTACAGCGGGCATGATCGGGGAGCTGTTTTTT.